A selection of T cell receptor beta chains follows, all from one sample in a study of T cell changes during pregnancy in multiple sclerosis. Generated by immunoSEQ multiplex PCR, the TCRdb table keeps only in-frame clones and is missing some. This table has about 40,000 clones, approximately 94% appearing once. The specimen was peripheral blood, collected in the third trimester of pregnancy. These receptors all come from a female donor with multiple sclerosis, enrolled in a pregnancy study. CDR3s include the opening cysteine and the closing phenylalanine or tryptophan. Each record gives: V gene, clone size, J gene, D gene, CDR3 DNA, CDR3 protein. D genes are given only for firm matches. Part of the rows lack a size; the others show once, few, many or a class for expanded clones.

TRBV2	once	TRBJ2-7	NA	TGTGCCAGCATCTCCGGAGGCAGTACCTACGAGCAGTACTTC	CASISGGSTYEQYF
TRBV6-1	NA	TRBJ1-4	NA	TGTGCCAGCAGTGATCGAGGGCTGACTAATGAAAAACTGTTTTTT	CASSDRGLTNEKLFF
TRBV9	NA	TRBJ1-1	NA	TGTGCCAGCAGCGTATCATCGAACACTGAAGCTTTCTTT	CASSVSSNTEAFF
TRBV6-5	NA	TRBJ1-1	TRBD1	TGTGCCAGCGCCCCGGGACAGGACACTGAAGCTTTCTTT	CASAPGQDTEAFF
TRBV7-9	NA	TRBJ1-1	NA	TGTGCCAGCAGCTTAACAAACAAGGGGAGGTCGAATACTGAAGCTTTCTTT	CASSLTNKGRSNTEAFF
TRBV7-2	NA	TRBJ1-5	TRBD1	TGTGCCAGCAGTGTCGACAGGGGTCAGCCCCAGCATTTT	CASSVDRGQPQHF
TRBV30	NA	TRBJ1-5	NA	TGTGCCTGGAGTGTAAGGAGGGGAGATCAGCCCCAGCATTTT	CAWSVRRGDQPQHF
TRBV5-6	NA	TRBJ2-4	TRBD1	TGTGCCAGCAGCGCCCGGACAGGGATCCTAGCCAAAAACATTCAGTACTTC	CASSARTGILAKNIQYF
TRBV5-5	NA	TRBJ2-1	TRBD2	TGTGCCAGCAGCGGGGGGGGTGAGCAGTTCTTC	CASSGGGEQFF
TRBV13	NA	TRBJ1-5	NA	TGTGCCAGCAGCCGGGGGGTCGATCAGCCCCAGCATTTT	CASSRGVDQPQHF
TRBV11-3	NA	TRBJ2-3	TRBD2	TGTGCCAGCAGCTCCGGACTAGCGGGAGGCTCAGATACGCAGTATTTT	CASSSGLAGGSDTQYF
TRBV6-5	NA	TRBJ2-7	TRBD2	TGTGCCAGCAGTCCGCTCGGACTAGCGGGAGGCGAGCAGTACTTC	CASSPLGLAGGEQYF
TRBV7-9	NA	TRBJ2-5	NA	TGTGCCAGCAGCTTACTAGCGAAGGAGACCCAGTACTTC	CASSLLAKETQYF
TRBV7-2	NA	TRBJ2-6	NA	TGTGCCAGCACCCTGGGGCGCTCTGGGGCCAACGTCCTGACTTTC	CASTLGRSGANVLTF
TRBV28	NA	TRBJ2-1	TRBD2	TGTGCCAGCAGTTTATTTGCTAGCGGCTACAATGAGCAGTTCTTC	CASSLFASGYNEQFF
TRBV6-5	NA	TRBJ2-1	NA	TGTGCCAGCAGTAGTAGCGGATCCTACAATGAGCAGTTCTTC	CASSSSGSYNEQFF
TRBV7-3	NA	TRBJ2-3	NA	TGTGCCAGCAGCCGGTCCTTGTGGGGCGAGCAGTATTTT	CASSRSLWGEQYF
TRBV11-2	NA	TRBJ2-7	TRBD2	TGTGCCAGCAGCTTAACTAGCGGGACTTCCTACGAGCAGTACTTC	CASSLTSGTSYEQYF
TRBV9	NA	TRBJ2-5	TRBD2	TGTGCCAGCAGCCTTCGGGCTAGCGGGTTAAAGACACAAGAGACCCAGTACTTC	CASSLRASGLKTQETQYF
TRBV23-1	NA	TRBJ2-5	TRBD2	TGCGCCAGCAGTCTTGGGGTAGCGGGAGACCAAGAGACCCAGTACTTC	CASSLGVAGDQETQYF
TRBV18	NA	TRBJ2-2	NA	TGTGCCAGCTCCCCAAGTGGGAGAAACACCGGGGAGCTGTTTTTT	CASSPSGRNTGELFF
TRBV6-1	NA	TRBJ1-6	TRBD1	TGTGCCAGCAGGGGGACAGGGCGAGCTGCCCTCCACTTT	CASRGTGRAALHF
TRBV28	once	TRBJ1-1	NA	TGTGCCAGCAGCGGACTCATGAACACTGAAGCTTTCTTT	CASSGLMNTEAFF
TRBV28	NA	TRBJ2-1	NA	TGTGCCAGCAGTTTATTTTCAGGTGGCCCTGAGCAGTTCTTC	CASSLFSGGPEQFF
TRBV7-8	NA	TRBJ1-1	TRBD1	TGTGCCAGCAGCCTGTGGGGACAGGAAAACACTGAAGCTTTCTTT	CASSLWGQENTEAFF
TRBV4-1	NA	TRBJ1-2	TRBD1	TGCGCCAGCAGCCTCACACAGGGGGATAATAGGGGCTACACCTTC	CASSLTQGDNRGYTF
TRBV27	NA	TRBJ1-2	TRBD1	TGTGCCAGCAGTTCCGGCCCCGGGACAGGGGTCAGGGAAGGCTACACCTTC	CASSSGPGTGVREGYTF
TRBV7-3	NA	TRBJ2-1	TRBD2	TGTGCCAGCAGCCCCGGGGGACTAGCGAGCAATGAGCAGTTCTTC	CASSPGGLASNEQFF
TRBV5-1	once	TRBJ1-6	NA	TGCGCCAGCAGCTTGGTGGGGGGAACCCAATCACCCCTCCACTTT	CASSLVGGTQSPLHF
TRBV19	NA	TRBJ1-2	NA	TGTGCCAGTAGTCTCGGCCGAGGCTATGGCTACACCTTC	CASSLGRGYGYTF
TRBV2	NA	TRBJ1-5	NA	TGTGCCAGCTGTCGGGAGAGGGATCAGCCCCAGCATTTT	CASCRERDQPQHF
TRBV9	NA	TRBJ2-1	TRBD2	TGTGCCAGCAGCCCGCGTCCCGAACTAGCGGGGTTTTACAATGAGCAGTTCTTC	CASSPRPELAGFYNEQFF
TRBV11-3	NA	TRBJ2-7	NA	TGTGCCAGCAGCTCCCAGGGGGGATCCTTCTACGAGCAGTACTTC	CASSSQGGSFYEQYF
TRBV9	NA	TRBJ2-7	NA	TGTGCCAGCAGCCCCCAGGTGTCTGTCGACAGCTCCTACGAGCAGTACTTC	CASSPQVSVDSSYEQYF
TRBV11-3	NA	TRBJ1-6	NA	TGTGCCAGCAGCTTAGGGGGGCACGGCAGCAACTATAATTCACCCCTCCACTTT	CASSLGGHGSNYNSPLHF